The rows below give T cell receptor beta chains drawn from one sample of a study of blood T cell repertoires in COVID-19. Repertoires were generated with immunoSEQ multiplex PCR, while TCRdb's copy carries only in-frame clones and drops some. The sample consists of 65,000 to 75,000 clones, roughly 84% of them appearing once. The specimen was peripheral blood. These TCRs come from a man older than 75 with acute or convalescent COVID-19. CDR3s include the opening cysteine and the closing phenylalanine or tryptophan. D genes are given only for firm matches. The size field is filled for only some rows; it gives once, few, many or a size class.

j_call v_call clone_size d_call cdr3_nt cdr3_aa
TRBJ2-1 TRBV18 . TRBD1 TGTGCCAGCTCACCCGGGACAGGGGTCAATATTGAGCAGTTCTTC CASSPGTGVNIEQFF
TRBJ1-2 TRBV11-2 once . TGTGCCAGCAGCTTAGAAAGCCTAGGCGGCTACACCTTC CASSLESLGGYTF
TRBJ1-2 TRBV2 . TRBD1 TGTGCCAGCAGTTCCCAGGGGGTCGGAGCCTATGGCTACACCTTC CASSSQGVGAYGYTF
TRBJ1-1 TRBV29-1 . . TGCAGCGTTGCACAGGCGATGAACACTGAAGCTTTCTTT CSVAQAMNTEAFF
TRBJ2-5 TRBV7-2 few TRBD2 TGTGCCAGCAGCTTAGTTATGGGGCTAGCGGGGGGGCAAGAGACCCAGTACTTC CASSLVMGLAGGQETQYF
TRBJ1-6 TRBV7-9 few . TGTGCCAGCAGCCCCGGGAAGGGCATGGATAATTCACCCCTCCACTTT CASSPGKGMDNSPLHF
TRBJ2-3 TRBV19 . TRBD1 TGTGCCAGTAGTAACCCGGGACAGACTTACCTTAGCACAGATACGCAGTATTTT CASSNPGQTYLSTDTQYF
TRBJ1-2 TRBV7-9 . TRBD1 TGTGCCAGCAGTTTAACAGGGGGCGCAGATGGCTACACCTTC CASSLTGGADGYTF
TRBJ1-5 TRBV28 once . TGTGCCAGCAGTTTTGCGGCAGGGTACAATCAGCCCCAGCATTTT CASSFAAGYNQPQHF
TRBJ1-4 TRBV5-6 . TRBD1 TGTGCCAGCAGCTTGAACAACAGGGGGCAGGGTGAAAAACTGTTTTTT CASSLNNRGQGEKLFF
TRBJ1-1 TRBV10-2 . TRBD1 TGCGCCAGCAGCCCTGACAGGGATGGTTTTATGAACACTGAAGCTTTCTTT CASSPDRDGFMNTEAFF
TRBJ2-7 TRBV7-2 . . TGTGCCAGCAGCTTCGACTATTCCTACGAGCAGTACTTC CASSFDYSYEQYF
TRBJ2-1 TRBV18 . TRBD2 TGTGCCAGCTCCCCGGCTGGCGGGAGGATTAACAATGAGCAGTTCTTC CASSPAGGRINNEQFF
TRBJ1-5 TRBV6-6 . . TGTGCCAGCAGTTACTCGTACAATACTCAGCCCCAGCATTTT CASSYSYNTQPQHF
TRBJ2-1 TRBV7-9 . . TGTGCCAGCAGCTTAGTGGCACGCAATGAGCAGTTCTTC CASSLVARNEQFF
TRBJ2-7 TRBV11-2 . . TGTGCCAGCAGCTTAAATCGGGGGGCCTCCTACGAGCAGTACTTC CASSLNRGASYEQYF
TRBJ1-3 TRBV18 . TRBD1 TGTGCCAGCTCACCCGGGACAGGGGCTGGAAACACCATATATTTT CASSPGTGAGNTIYF